This section outlines one T cell receptor beta chain sequence together with its context. Its matching antigen is unknown. V was shortened by 0 bases and J by 8 bases, with 16 bases between the two germline ends. The length of the CDR3 is 15 residues. Per the germline V gene, CDR1 is LNHNV and CDR2 is YYDKDF (reference sequence). The data belong to a study of blood T cells in healthy people across ages. Study-level points and caveats: Comparison with aged donors showed that long-lived donors had more naive CD4+ cells and higher diversity.

A J-beta primer mix and a sample-barcoded 5' primer were used in a second PCR of about 6 to 12 cycles. TCRdb re-called the 5' RACE reads through MiXCR, storing one row per CDR3 protein. The table shows around 690,000 distinct CDR3 sequences, with under 65% occurring only once. This TCR was sampled from a man between 60 and 75 years old in good health. The chain is built from TRBV15 and TRBJ1-1; D gene unclear. Material for sequencing was blood. CDR3 amino acids: CATSRDLDTWREAFF. In DNA, the CDR3 is TGTGCCACCAGCAGAGATCTTGACACCTGGCGAGAAGCTTTCTTT.